This T cell receptor (beta chain) was captured in a study of beta chain features in type 1 diabetes. Study-wide results and limits: Equally in patients and controls, PCR might preferentially amplify shorter templates. Across all four CD4+ subsets, people with type 1 diabetes showed modestly shorter TCRB CDR3s.

This clone was seen a few times. No antigen is known for it. The CDR3 is made up of 14 amino acids. V lost 4 bases and J lost 6, with 16 bases in between. The germline CDR1 and CDR2 sequences are SGHTA and FQGNSA. Every isolated RNA sample was fully reverse transcribed, so sequencing captured expressed TCRB transcripts. Profiling relied on immunoSEQ multiplex PCR, and the TCRdb table lists in-frame clones only, not all of them. The sample has about 28,000 clones, around three fifths seen once; the top ten hold under 1.5%. Sequenced material: Tregs from blood. The rearrangement uses TRBV7-2 and TRBJ2-7, with D possibly TRBD2 on 5 matching bases. This sequence was found in a woman aged 18-29 years with type 1 diabetes. The CDR3: CASSSDEARGEQYF. CDR3 bases: TGTGCCAGCAGCTCTGACGAGGCACGGGGCGAGCAGTACTTC. Filled out from reference TRBV7-2 and TRBJ2-7, the complete variable domain reads GAGVSQSPSNKVTEKGKDVELRCDPISGHTALYWYRQSLGQGLEFLIYFQGNSAPDKSGLPSDRFSAERTGGSVSTLTIQRTQQEDSAVYLCASSSDEARGEQYFGPGTRLTVT.